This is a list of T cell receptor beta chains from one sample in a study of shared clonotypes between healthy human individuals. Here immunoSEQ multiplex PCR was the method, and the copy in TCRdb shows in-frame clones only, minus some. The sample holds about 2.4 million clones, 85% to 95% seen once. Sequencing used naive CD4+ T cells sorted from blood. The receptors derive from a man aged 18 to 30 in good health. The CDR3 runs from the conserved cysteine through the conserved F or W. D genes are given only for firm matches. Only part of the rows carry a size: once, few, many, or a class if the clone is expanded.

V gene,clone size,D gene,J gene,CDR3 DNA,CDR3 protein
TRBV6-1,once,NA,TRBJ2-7,TGTGCCAGCAGACAACCCCCGGGGTTCTACGAGCAGTACTTC,CASRQPPGFYEQYF
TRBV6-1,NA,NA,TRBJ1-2,TGTGCCAGCAGTGCAAAAACGGGAGGCTACACCTTC,CASSAKTGGYTF
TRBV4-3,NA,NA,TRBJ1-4,TGCGCCAGCAGCCAAGATCAGTGGAGGGGTGCAACTAATGAAAAACTGTTTTTT,CASSQDQWRGATNEKLFF
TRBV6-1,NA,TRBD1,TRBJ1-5,TGTGCCAGCAGGGGGACAGGGGGGACCAATCAGCCCCAGCATTTT,CASRGTGGTNQPQHF
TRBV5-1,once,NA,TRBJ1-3,TGCGCCAGCAGCTTGGGCTCCCTGGCTGGAAACACCATATATTTT,CASSLGSLAGNTIYF
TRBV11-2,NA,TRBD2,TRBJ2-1,TGTGCCAGCAGCAGTCTTGGCGGGAGAGCCTACAATGAGCAGTTCTTC,CASSSLGGRAYNEQFF
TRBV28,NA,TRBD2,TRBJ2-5,TGTGCCAGCGCCACTAGCGGGGAGACCCAGTACTTC,CASATSGETQYF
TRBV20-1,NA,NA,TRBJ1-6,TGCAGTGCTCGACGGGATTCACCCCTCCACTTT,CSARRDSPLHF
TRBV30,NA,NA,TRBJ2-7,TGTGCCTGGAGTCGGAGAGGGCTGGGAGAGCAGTACTTC,CAWSRRGLGEQYF
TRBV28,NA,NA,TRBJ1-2,TGTGCCAGCAGTTCCCCCGGGGCGACTAAGAGTTATGGCTACACCTTC,CASSSPGATKSYGYTF
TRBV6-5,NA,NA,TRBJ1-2,TGTGCCAGCAGTTCCCTGGGCGGGAGTGCCTATGGCTACACCTTC,CASSSLGGSAYGYTF
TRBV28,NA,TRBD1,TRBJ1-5,TGTGCCAGCCGCTTTGGGACAGGGGGGAGTCAGCCCCAGCATTTT,CASRFGTGGSQPQHF
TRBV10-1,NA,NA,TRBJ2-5,TGCGCCAGCAGTCAGAACATCCAAGAGACCCAGTACTTC,CASSQNIQETQYF
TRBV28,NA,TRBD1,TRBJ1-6,TGTGCCAGCAGCCCCGGGACAGGCCATTCACCCCTCCACTTT,CASSPGTGHSPLHF
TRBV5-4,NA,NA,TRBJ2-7,TGTGCCAGCAGCTTGAATCCCACCGGGGCCAACTACGAGCAGTACTTC,CASSLNPTGANYEQYF
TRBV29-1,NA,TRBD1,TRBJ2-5,TGCAGCGTTGAATCCCACAGGGGTGGTTTTGGCCAGTACTTC,CSVESHRGGFGQYF
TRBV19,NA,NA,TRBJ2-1,TGTGCCAGTAGTATTCGACATGAGCAGTTCTTC,CASSIRHEQFF
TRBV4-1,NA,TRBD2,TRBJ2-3,TGCGCCAGCAGCCAGGCAAGGGCCCGGGAGGTTGATACGCAGTATTTT,CASSQARAREVDTQYF
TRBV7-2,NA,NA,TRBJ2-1,TGTGCCAGCAGCCAGATGGATGAGCAGTTCTTC,CASSQMDEQFF
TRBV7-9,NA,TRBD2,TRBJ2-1,TGTGCCAGCAGCTTAGCCGACGGGGCTAGCGGGAGCAATGAGCAGTTCTTC,CASSLADGASGSNEQFF
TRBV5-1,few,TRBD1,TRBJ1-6,TGCGCCAGCAGCCCGGACAGGGAAGACTCACCCCTCCACTTT,CASSPDREDSPLHF
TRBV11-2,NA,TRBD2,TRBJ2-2,TGTGCCAGCAGCCGAGCGCTAGCGGGAGAAGCCGGGGAGCTGTTTTTT,CASSRALAGEAGELFF
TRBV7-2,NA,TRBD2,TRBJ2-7,TGTGCCAGCAGCCTGGAAGCGGGACCGCGGGACGAGCAGTACTTC,CASSLEAGPRDEQYF
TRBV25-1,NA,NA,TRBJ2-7,TGTGCCACTGCGGACACCTACGAGCAGTACTTC,CATADTYEQYF
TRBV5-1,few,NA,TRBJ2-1,TGCGCCAGCAGCAACTACAATGAGCAGTTCTTC,CASSNYNEQFF
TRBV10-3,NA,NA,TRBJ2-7,TGTGCCATCACCCCGGGACTGACCTACGAGCAGTACTTC,CAITPGLTYEQYF